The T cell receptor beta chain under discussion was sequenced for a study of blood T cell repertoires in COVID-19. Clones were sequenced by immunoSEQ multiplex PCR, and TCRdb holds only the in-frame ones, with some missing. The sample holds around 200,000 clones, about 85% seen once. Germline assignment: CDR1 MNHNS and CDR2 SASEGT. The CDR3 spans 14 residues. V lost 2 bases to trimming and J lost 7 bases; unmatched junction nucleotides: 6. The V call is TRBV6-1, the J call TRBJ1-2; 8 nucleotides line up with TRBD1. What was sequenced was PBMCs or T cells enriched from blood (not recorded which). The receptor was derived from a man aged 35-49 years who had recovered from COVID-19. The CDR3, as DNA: TGTGCCAGCAGTGAATCAGGGGGCAAGGTTGGCTACACCTTC. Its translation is CASSESGGKVGYTF.